The clone carrying this T cell receptor (beta chain) appeared a few times. These data are taken from a study of T-cell reconstitution after alpha-beta-depleted transplantation in children. The CDR3 loop spans 11 amino acids. CDR1 and CDR2 (germline): DFQATT, SNEGSKA (reference sequence). Trimming took 5 bases from V and 8 from J; bases not matched to a gene: 5. Molecular barcoding with unique molecular identifiers was used for the TCRbeta library. One entry per CDR3 protein, called by TCRdb with MiXCR from the PCR reads. The data show 200,000 to 250,000 distinct CDR3 sequences, with 9.5% to 15% seen just once and 2.6% held by the top ten.

The sequence was obtained from a human donor who donated a stem cell graft to a child with acute lymphoblastic leukemia. The genes are TRBV20-1 and TRBJ1-1; 7 bases line up with TRBD1. The sample here was PBMCs from the stem cell graft donor, taken from the stem cell graft. Here the CDR3 DNA reads TGCAGTGCTTTTAGCAGGGGGGAAGCTTTCTTT. It codes for CSAFSRGEAFF.